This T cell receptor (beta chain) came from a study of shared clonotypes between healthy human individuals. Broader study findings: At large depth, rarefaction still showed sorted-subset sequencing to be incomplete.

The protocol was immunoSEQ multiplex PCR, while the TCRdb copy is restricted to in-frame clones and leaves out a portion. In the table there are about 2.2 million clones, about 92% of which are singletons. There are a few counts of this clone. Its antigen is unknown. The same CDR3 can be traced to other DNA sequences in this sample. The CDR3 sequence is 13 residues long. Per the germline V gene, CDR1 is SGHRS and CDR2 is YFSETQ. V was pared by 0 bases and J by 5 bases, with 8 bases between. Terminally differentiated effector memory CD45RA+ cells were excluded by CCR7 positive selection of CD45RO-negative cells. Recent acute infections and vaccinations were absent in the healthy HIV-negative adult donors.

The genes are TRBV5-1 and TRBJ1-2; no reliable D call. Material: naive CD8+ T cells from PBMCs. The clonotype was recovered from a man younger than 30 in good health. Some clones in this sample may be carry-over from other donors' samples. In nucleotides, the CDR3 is TGCGCCAGCAGCTTGGATAGGTCGTATGGCTACACCTTC. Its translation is CASSLDRSYGYTF.